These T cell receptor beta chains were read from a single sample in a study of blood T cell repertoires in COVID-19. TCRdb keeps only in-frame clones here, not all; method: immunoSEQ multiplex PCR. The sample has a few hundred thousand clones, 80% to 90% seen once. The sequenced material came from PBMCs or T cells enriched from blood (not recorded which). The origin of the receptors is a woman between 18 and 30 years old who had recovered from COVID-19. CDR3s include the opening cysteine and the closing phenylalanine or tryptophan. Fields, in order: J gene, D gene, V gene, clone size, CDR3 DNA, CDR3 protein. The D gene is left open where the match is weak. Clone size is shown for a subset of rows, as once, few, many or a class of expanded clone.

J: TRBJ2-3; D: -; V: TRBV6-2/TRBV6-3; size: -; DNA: TGTGCCAGCAGTTACCCCGAGTCACGCACGCAGTATTTT; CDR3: CASSYPESRTQYF
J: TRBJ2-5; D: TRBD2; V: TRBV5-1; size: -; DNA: TGCGCCAGCAGCCGAACATTGACTAGCGGGAAGGTGGAGACCCAGTACTTC; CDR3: CASSRTLTSGKVETQYF
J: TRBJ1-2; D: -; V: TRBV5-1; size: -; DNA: TGCGCCAGCAGCGATCGGACGGAGGCTAATGGCTACACCTTC; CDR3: CASSDRTEANGYTF
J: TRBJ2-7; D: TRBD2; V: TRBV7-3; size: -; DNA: TGTGCCAGCAGCTACGGACTAGCGGGAGGCGAGCAGTACTTC; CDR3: CASSYGLAGGEQYF
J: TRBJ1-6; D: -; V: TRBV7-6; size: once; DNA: TGTGCCAGCAGCTTAGGGACATCCATATATTCACCCCTCCACTTT; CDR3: CASSLGTSIYSPLHF
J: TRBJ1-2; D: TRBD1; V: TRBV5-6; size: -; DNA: TGTGCCAGCAGCCCGGGACAGGCCGAGTTTGGCTACACCTTC; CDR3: CASSPGQAEFGYTF
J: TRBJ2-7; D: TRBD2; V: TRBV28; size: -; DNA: TGTGCCAGCACCGAACTAGCGGGGGTTCCCTTCTACGAGCAGTACTTC; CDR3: CASTELAGVPFYEQYF
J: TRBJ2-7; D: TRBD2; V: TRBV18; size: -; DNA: TGTGCCAGCTCACCACCGACCTGGGCGGGAGGGCAGGGCGAGCAGTACTTC; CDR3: CASSPPTWAGGQGEQYF
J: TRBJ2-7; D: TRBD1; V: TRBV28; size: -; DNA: TGTGCCAGCAGTTTTGTGAGGGACAGGGGCTACGAGCAGTACTTC; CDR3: CASSFVRDRGYEQYF
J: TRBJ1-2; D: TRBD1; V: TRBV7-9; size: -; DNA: TGTGCCAGCAGCTCCGGGACAGGCTATTGGGGCTACACCTTC; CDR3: CASSSGTGYWGYTF
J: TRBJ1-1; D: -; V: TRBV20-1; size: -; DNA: TGCAGTGCGTCAAAGAACACTGAAGCTTTCTTT; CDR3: CSASKNTEAFF
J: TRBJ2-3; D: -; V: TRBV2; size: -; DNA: TGTGCCAGCAACGGGGGGCTGACTAGCACAGATACGCAGTATTTT; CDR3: CASNGGLTSTDTQYF
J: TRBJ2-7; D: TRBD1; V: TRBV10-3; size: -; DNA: TGTGCCATCAGTGATGGACAGGCGATATTC; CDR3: CAISDGQAIF
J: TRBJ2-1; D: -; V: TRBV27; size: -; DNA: TGTGCCAGCAGTTTTCGCTATACTGCATCGGATGAGCAGTTCTTC; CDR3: CASSFRYTASDEQFF
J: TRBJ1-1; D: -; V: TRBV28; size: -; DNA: TGTGCCAGCAAGATATCGGGGGGCGATATCTTAGCTTTCTTT; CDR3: CASKISGGDILAFF
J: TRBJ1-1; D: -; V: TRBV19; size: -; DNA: TGTGCCAGTAGTGCGGACACTTACTACACTGAAGCTTTCTTT; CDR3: CASSADTYYTEAFF
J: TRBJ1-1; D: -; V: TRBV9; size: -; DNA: TGTGCCAGCAGCGCCCGACAGGTTGGGGTTATGAACACTGAAGCTTTCTTT; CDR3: CASSARQVGVMNTEAFF
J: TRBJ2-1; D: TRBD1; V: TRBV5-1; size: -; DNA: TGCGCCAGCAGCGGGGGACAGGGGGCTTACAATGAGCAGTTCTTC; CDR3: CASSGGQGAYNEQFF
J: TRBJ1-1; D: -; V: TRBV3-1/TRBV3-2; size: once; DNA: TGTGCCAGCAGCCAATCCTTAGGGGGATTCACTGAAGCTTTCTTT; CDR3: CASSQSLGGFTEAFF
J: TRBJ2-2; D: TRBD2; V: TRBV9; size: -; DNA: TGTGCCAGCAGCATAACTAGCGGGGGCGCGAACACCGGGGAGCTGTTTTTT; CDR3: CASSITSGGANTGELFF
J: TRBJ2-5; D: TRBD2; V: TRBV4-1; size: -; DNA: TGCGCCAGCAGCCAAGAAGGGACTAGCCCTGAAGAGACCCAGTACTTC; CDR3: CASSQEGTSPEETQYF
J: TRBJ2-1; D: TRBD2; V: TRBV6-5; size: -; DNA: TGTGCCAGCAGTTACTCAGCTAGCGGGGGCAATGAGCAGTTCTTC; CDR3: CASSYSASGGNEQFF
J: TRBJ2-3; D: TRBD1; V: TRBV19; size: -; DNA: TGTGCCAGTAGTATCCGACAGGGGTCCCGCACAGATACGCAGTATTTT; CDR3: CASSIRQGSRTDTQYF
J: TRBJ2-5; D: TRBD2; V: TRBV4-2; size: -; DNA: TGTGCCAGCAGCCAAGTGGCGGGGGTAGAGACCCAGTACTTC; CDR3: CASSQVAGVETQYF
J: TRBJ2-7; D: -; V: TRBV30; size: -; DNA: TGTGCCTGGAGTCCGGGACAAGCCTACGAGCAGTACTTC; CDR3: CAWSPGQAYEQYF
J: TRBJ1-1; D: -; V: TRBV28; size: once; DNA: TGTGCCAGCAGTAAAGTAGTAAACACTGAAGCTTTCTTT; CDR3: CASSKVVNTEAFF